This is a list of T cell receptor beta chains from one sample in a study of identical twins. From the 5' RACE reads, TCRdb called clonotypes with MiXCR, one entry per CDR3 protein. Found here are about 240,000 distinct CDR3 sequences, roughly 10% of them singletons; the top ten hold less than 12%. The sequenced material came from memory T cells sorted from blood. The receptors originated from a middle-aged man in good health. CDR3s include the opening cysteine and the closing phenylalanine or tryptophan. D genes are given only for firm matches. Size is stated for part of the rows, as once, few or many counts, or as a class when the clone is expanded.

v_call	j_call	d_call	clone_size	cdr3_nt	cdr3_aa
TRBV6-2/TRBV6-3	TRBJ2-2	TRBD1	many	TGTGCCAGCGGACAGGGGGGAAGCACCGGGGAGCTGTTTTTT	CASGQGGSTGELFF
TRBV5-1	TRBJ1-4	TRBD1	many	TGCGCCAGCAGCACCCGGGACAGGACCTCGGCAACTAATGAAAAACTGTTTTTT	CASSTRDRTSATNEKLFF
TRBV27	TRBJ2-7	TRBD1	.	TGTGCCAGCAGTCCCAGACAGGGGACGATTCCCTACGAGCAGTACTTC	CASSPRQGTIPYEQYF
TRBV2	TRBJ2-5	.	.	TGTGCCAGCAGTGATACAGGGAAAGAGACCCAGTACTTC	CASSDTGKETQYF
TRBV4-3	TRBJ2-1	.	few	TGCGCCAGCAGCCAAGATCTGGGACTTGAATACAATGAGCAGTTCTTC	CASSQDLGLEYNEQFF
TRBV20-1	TRBJ2-2	.	.	TGCAGTGCTAGATCGCAGGGAGGTACCGGGGAGCTGTTTTTT	CSARSQGGTGELFF
TRBV28	TRBJ1-4	.	.	TGTGCCAGCAGTTTTTACGGCGGATTTAATGAAAAACTGTTTTTT	CASSFYGGFNEKLFF
TRBV29-1	TRBJ1-2	.	many	TGCAGCGCTGCCCAGACAGCCCCTATTGGCTACACCTTC	CSAAQTAPIGYTF
TRBV12-3/TRBV12-4	TRBJ2-2	.	.	TGTGCCAGCAGTTCCGCAGGGTCCCACACCGGGGAGCTGTTTTTT	CASSSAGSHTGELFF
TRBV7-2	TRBJ2-7	.	many	TGTGCCAGCAGCCACAACTCCTACGAGCAGTACTTC	CASSHNSYEQYF
TRBV10-3	TRBJ2-5	.	many	TGTGCCATCAGTGAGAACGTGAGCGGACAAGAGACCCAGTACTTC	CAISENVSGQETQYF
TRBV7-2	TRBJ1-1	.	many	TGTGCCAGCAGCTTCGGGACAAGGGCTGAAGCTTTCTTT	CASSFGTRAEAFF
TRBV7-2	TRBJ1-4	.	.	TGTGCCAGCAGCTTAGGGTTGGCCCCTGATGAAAAACTGTTTTTT	CASSLGLAPDEKLFF
TRBV6-2/TRBV6-3	TRBJ2-2	.	many	TGTGCCAGCAGTTACCTGGTTCAGGGCACCGGGGAGCTGTTTTTT	CASSYLVQGTGELFF
TRBV4-3	TRBJ2-1	TRBD2	.	TGCGCCAGCAGCCAAGGGCTAGCGGGACACAATGAGCAGTTCTTC	CASSQGLAGHNEQFF
TRBV28	TRBJ2-1	TRBD1	many	TGTGCCAGCAGTCGGGACAGGGGGGATAGGGAGCAGTTCTTC	CASSRDRGDREQFF
TRBV18	TRBJ2-1	.	.	TGTGCCAGCTCACCCCAGAGCTCCTACAATGAGCAGTTCTTC	CASSPQSSYNEQFF
TRBV5-1	TRBJ2-7	TRBD1	.	TGCGCCAGCAGCCCAGCCGGACAGGGCGAGCAGTACTTC	CASSPAGQGEQYF
TRBV5-1	TRBJ1-6	.	many	TGCGCCAGCAGCTACAGGGTTAATTCACCCCTCCACTTT	CASSYRVNSPLHF
TRBV4-2	TRBJ1-2	.	many	TGTGCCAGCAGCCGGGGCGACTATGGCTACACCTTC	CASSRGDYGYTF
TRBV20-1	TRBJ2-7	.	few	TGCAGTGCGCCGCCCAGGGGCCACTCGGTCTACGAGCAGTACTTC	CSAPPRGHSVYEQYF
TRBV24-1	TRBJ2-3	TRBD1	many	TGTGCCACCAGTGACCCTACAAACAGGGGCGATACGCAGTATTTT	CATSDPTNRGDTQYF
TRBV30	TRBJ2-2	TRBD1	.	TGTGCCTGGAGGAGGGGCGGACAGGGGGCAAACACCGGGGAGCTGTTTTTT	CAWRRGGQGANTGELFF
TRBV3-1	TRBJ2-1	TRBD1	.	TGTGCCAGCAGCCAGGGACAGGTAGGAAATGAGCAGTTCTTC	CASSQGQVGNEQFF
TRBV11-2	TRBJ2-1	.	many	TGTGCCAGCAGCTTACGAGTTTACAATGAGCAGTTCTTC	CASSLRVYNEQFF
TRBV24-1	TRBJ2-5	.	many	TGTGCCACCAGTGACAGGGGATACGAGACCCAGTACTTC	CATSDRGYETQYF
TRBV5-1	TRBJ2-1	TRBD1	many	TGCGCCAGCAGCTTGGAGGGCGGACAGGGGAATATGCAGTTCTTC	CASSLEGGQGNMQFF
TRBV5-1	TRBJ1-2	.	many	TGCGCCAGCAGCTATTCTTCGACGGAAACGAGGTACACCTTC	CASSYSSTETRYTF
TRBV20-1	TRBJ2-1	TRBD2	many	TGCAGTGCCTCCGGGACTAGCGGGAGTTATGAGCAGTTCTTC	CSASGTSGSYEQFF
TRBV6-2/TRBV6-3	TRBJ1-2	.	few	TGTGCCAGCAGCTCAGGGGCGTTCGGCTACACCTTC	CASSSGAFGYTF
TRBV20-1	TRBJ1-6	.	.	TGCAGTGCTAGAGCAACAGGCCATAATTCACCCCTCCACTTT	CSARATGHNSPLHF
TRBV4-2	TRBJ2-7	TRBD2	many	TGTGCCAGCAGCCAAGATCGTCTAGCGGGTGCCGAGCAGTACTTC	CASSQDRLAGAEQYF
TRBV6-1	TRBJ2-5	.	many	TGTGCCAGCAGCCCAGGACGGACGGTGGGGACCCAGTACTTC	CASSPGRTVGTQYF
TRBV5-6	TRBJ1-5	TRBD1	many	TGTGCCAGCAGCCTCGGGACAGGGGTTAAGCCCCAGCATTTT	CASSLGTGVKPQHF
TRBV5-1	TRBJ2-5	.	.	TGCGCCAGCAGCTCCGAGGGTACCAGAACGACCCAGTACTTC	CASSSEGTRTTQYF
TRBV20-1	TRBJ2-7	TRBD2	many	TGCAGTGCTGAAGCCGGGACTACGAGTAAGGACGAGCAGTACTTC	CSAEAGTTSKDEQYF
TRBV10-2	TRBJ1-6	.	.	TGCGCCAGCAGTGAGTCTGTGAATTCACCCCTCCACTTT	CASSESVNSPLHF
TRBV29-1	TRBJ2-7	TRBD2	many	TGCAGCGTTGAAGATCAGACCCGAGGGAGGGCCAGGGAGCAGTACTTC	CSVEDQTRGRAREQYF
TRBV6-2/TRBV6-3	TRBJ2-7	TRBD2	few	TGTGCCAGCAGGCTTAGCGGGGGTTCCTACGAGCAGTACTTC	CASRLSGGSYEQYF
TRBV4-2	TRBJ2-7	.	many	TGTGCCAGCAGCCAGTCAAGGGGCGAGCAGTACTTC	CASSQSRGEQYF
TRBV11-1	TRBJ1-6	.	.	TGTGCCAGCAGCTTAGCGGCGGGGAATTCACCCCTCCACTTT	CASSLAAGNSPLHF
TRBV19	TRBJ2-1	.	many	TGTGCCAGTAGTATAGTAGGTTGGCAGGCGAATGAGCAGTTCTTC	CASSIVGWQANEQFF
TRBV6-1	TRBJ2-7	TRBD1	many	TGTGCCAGCAGCTCAAACACAGGGGGCGAGCAGTACTTC	CASSSNTGGEQYF
TRBV29-1	TRBJ2-2	.	.	TGCAGCGTAAAGACACCGGCGAACACCGGGGAGCTGTTTTTT	CSVKTPANTGELFF
TRBV6-1	TRBJ1-4	.	few	TGTGCCAGCAGATCCGGGCTTGGAGGTGAAAAACTGTTTTTT	CASRSGLGGEKLFF
TRBV28	TRBJ2-2	.	.	TGTGCCAGCCTTGACAGCCACGCTACCGGGGAGCTGTTTTTT	CASLDSHATGELFF
TRBV20-1	TRBJ2-5	TRBD2	.	TGCAGTGCACCCCGGGGGGGCCGATGGACCCAGTACTTC	CSAPRGGRWTQYF
TRBV4-3	TRBJ2-5	TRBD2	.	TGCGCCAGCAGCCGGAGCGGGGGGGCCGGGGAGACCCAGTACTTC	CASSRSGGAGETQYF
TRBV7-8	TRBJ2-1	TRBD2	many	TGTGCCAGCAGCTTAGCGAGGGCTAGCCGGGAGGTCTACAATGAGCAGTTCTTC	CASSLARASREVYNEQFF
TRBV4-2	TRBJ2-6	.	many	TGTGCCAGCAGCCAAGAGCCCTCTGGGGCCAACGTCCTGACTTTC	CASSQEPSGANVLTF
TRBV7-9	TRBJ1-1	.	few	TGTGCCAGCAGCCCGAAACAGGGTAGGACTGAAGCTTTCTTT	CASSPKQGRTEAFF
TRBV7-2	TRBJ2-5	.	.	TGTGCCAGCAGCCAAGAGCTCCAAGAGACCCAGTACTTC	CASSQELQETQYF
TRBV10-3	TRBJ2-5	.	few	TGTGCCATCAGTGTTGGAGGCGGGGAGACCCAGTACTTC	CAISVGGGETQYF
TRBV12-3/TRBV12-4	TRBJ2-3	.	many	TGTGCCAGCAGCCCATTCCCGGGGGCGGCAGATACGCAGTATTTT	CASSPFPGAADTQYF
TRBV7-2	TRBJ2-1	.	.	TGTGCCAGCAGCTTGGAGAGGGGCTATGAGCAGTTCTTC	CASSLERGYEQFF
TRBV20-1	TRBJ2-7	.	many	TGCAGTGCTAGAGAAGGCCAGCGGAACTCCTACGAGCAGTACTTC	CSAREGQRNSYEQYF
TRBV11-2	TRBJ2-5	TRBD1	.	TGTGCCAGCAGCTTAGAGGGACAGGGAAGGACCCAGTACTTC	CASSLEGQGRTQYF
TRBV5-5	TRBJ2-5	.	many	TGTGCCAGCAGTCTTAAGGGGGTTCAAGAGACCCAGTACTTC	CASSLKGVQETQYF
TRBV7-9	TRBJ2-1	.	many	TGTGCCGCGGCCCCCTCCTACAATGAGCAGTTCTTC	CAAAPSYNEQFF